These 17 T cell receptor beta chains share one sample of origin, sequenced in a study of chemoradiotherapy in HPV16-positive cancers (dated by TCRdb to between 2021 and 2024). Preparation of the library involved the immunoSEQ multiplex PCR assay. TCRdb's version of the immuneACCESS table is confined to in-frame rearrangements and falls short of the full clone set. An unresolved V gene accounts for under half of the shortfall where checked; the remainder is of unknown origin. For this sample there are 5,500 to 7,000 clones; about three quarters appear just once. Approximately 35% of the sample is held by the ten biggest clonotypes. Sampling was carried out from a patient who underwent chemoradiotherapy. Receptors were obtained from a human donor with HPV-associated anogenital cancer.

The chain carries TRBV5-6 and TRBJ2-1; D is uncertain. With 1 base removed from V and 12 bases from J, the gap between germline ends came to 17 bases. CDR1 SGHDT and CDR2 YYEEEE come from the germline V gene. This CDR3 is built from 14 residues. The CDR3 loop reads CASSLHGGSLWQFF. CDR3 coding DNA: TGTGCCAGCAGCTTGCACGGTGGGTCTCTTTGGCAGTTCTTC.

V is TRBV7-9 and J is TRBJ2-5; TRBD2 is a possible D gene (7 bases). V lost 0 bases and J 5 bases, leaving 10 bases between the germline ends. CDR1 is SEHNR, CDR2 FQNEAQ, per germline (reference sequence). The length of the CDR3 is 14 residues. The CDR3 sequence is CASSLAGGVETQYF. CDR3 coding DNA: TGTGCCAGCAGCTTAGCAGGGGGGGTGGAGACCCAGTACTTC.

This chain joins TRBV11-3 and TRBJ2-2; possible D gene TRBD2, 6 bases. Trimming removed 6 bases from V and 13 bases from J, with 12 bases in between. In germline, CDR1 is SGHNT, CDR2 YENEEA. CDR3 size: 11 residues. CDR3 DNA: TGTGCCAGCAGAATGGGACTCACGCTGTTTTTT. It specifies CASRMGLTLFF.

V gene TRBV5-4 combines with J gene TRBJ1-1; TRBD1 matches at 7 bases. V shed 2 bases and J 0 bases; nucleotides not matched to a gene: 7. The CDR3 is made up of 16 amino acids. Germline CDR1 and CDR2: SGHNT and YYREEE (reference sequence). The CDR3 is CASSLPAGQLNTEAFF. CDR3 in DNA: TGTGCCAGCAGCTTACCGGCGGGACAGTTGAACACTGAAGCTTTCTTT.

This clone has just one count. The chain employs TRBV29-1 and TRBJ1-2; the D gene is possibly TRBD1 (5 bases). CDR1 is SQVTM, CDR2 ANQGSEA, per germline. Trimming took off 4 bases at V and 7 bases at J, with 10 bases between the two ends. CDR3 length: 11 amino acids. CDR3 loop: CSVAVGTGYTF. CDR3 in DNA: TGCAGCGTTGCCGTGGGGACTGGCTACACCTTC.

The V gene is TRBV6-5, the J gene TRBJ1-1; tentative D call: TRBD1 (5 bases). V was clipped by 0 bases and J by 10 bases, with 15 bases between them. The germline CDR1 and CDR2 sequences are MNHEY and SVGAGI. The CDR3 length is 14 residues. As DNA, the CDR3 is TGTGCCAGCAGTTACTCTTCAGGGAGGAAAGTAGCTTTCTTT. It specifies CASSYSSGRKVAFF.

The V call is TRBV19, the J call TRBJ2-7, with 8 bases matching TRBD2. This CDR3 contains 13 residues. J was trimmed by 6 bases and V by 2 bases; bases with no gene match: 3. Germline loops: CDR1 LNHDA, CDR2 SQIVND (reference sequence). The CDR3 region has the DNA TGTGCCAGTAGTATACGGGAGGGCCCCGAGCAGTACTTC. It specifies CASSIREGPEQYF.

The V call is TRBV2, the J call TRBJ2-3; D call uncertain. The V gene's germline CDR1 is SNHLY and CDR2 FYNNEI. The CDR3 has 14 amino acids. V lost 2 bases and J 3 bases, leaving 9 bases between the germline ends. The CDR3 DNA is TGTGCCAGCAGTGAAATTACAGAAACAGATACGCAGTATTTT. Residues: CASSEITETDTQYF.

V gene TRBV27 combines with J gene TRBJ1-2; D might be TRBD1 (6 bases). Germline V gene data show CDR1 as MNHEY and CDR2 as SMNVEV (reference sequence). The CDR3 has 16 residues. Trimming took off 5 bases at V and 4 bases at J, with 20 bases between the two ends. The CDR3 DNA sequence: TGTGCCAGCAGTCGCTCCCTATGGGACAACATCTATGGCTACACCTTC. As protein: CASSRSLWDNIYGYTF.

The chain links TRBV5-1 to TRBJ2-1; 10 positions agree with TRBD1. Germline lookup yields CDR1 SGHRS and CDR2 YFSETQ. V shed 3 bases, J shed 7 bases, and the junction held 7 bases outside the gene matches. This CDR3 region has 15 residues. CDR3 coding DNA: TGCGCCAGCAGCTACGGACAGGGGGGTTTGAATGAGCAGTTCTTC. Protein product: CASSYGQGGLNEQFF.

The gene calls are TRBV15 and TRBJ2-7; a possible D gene is TRBD1 (6 bases). Germline CDR1 and CDR2: LNHNV and YYDKDF (reference sequence). The CDR3 runs 15 residues. The ends were cut back, 5 bases at V and 3 bases at J, with 17 bases in the middle. The CDR3 sequence is CATSVQTGQNYEQYF. CDR3 nucleotide sequence: TGTGCCACCAGCGTACAGACCGGACAGAACTACGAGCAGTACTTC.

This chain links TRBV7-9 with TRBJ1-2; D is unclear. The germline CDR1 and CDR2 sequences are SEHNR and FQNEAQ (reference sequence). This CDR3 has 14 amino acids. V lost 3 bases and J lost 2, with 10 bases in between. The CDR3 here is CASSFVGENYGYTF. CDR3 nucleotide sequence: TGTGCCAGCAGCTTTGTTGGAGAGAACTATGGCTACACCTTC. Full variable domain (outside the CDR3, taken from reference TRBV7-9 and TRBJ1-2): DTGVSQNPRHKITKRGQNVTFRCDPISEHNRLYWYRQTLGQGPEFLTYFQNEAQLEKSRLLSDRFSAERPKGSFSTLEIQRTEQGDSAMYLCASSFVGENYGYTFGSGTRLTVV.

V is TRBV30 and J is TRBJ1-2; D is undetermined. Trimming removed 0 bases from V and 8 bases from J, with 10 bases in between. The CDR3 extends over 12 amino acids. Per germline, CDR1 GTSNPN and CDR2 SVGIG (reference sequence). The CDR3 loop is CAWSVSGGGYTF. The CDR3 DNA is TGTGCCTGGAGTGTCTCTGGCGGGGGCTACACCTTC.

This clone was detected once. The CDR3 DNA is TGTGCCAGCAGCGTAGACATCGGGGGTGTTCACAATGAGCAGTTCTTC. Translation: CASSVDIGGVHNEQFF. V gene TRBV9 combines with J gene TRBJ2-1; maybe TRBD2 (6 bases). CDR1 SGDLS and CDR2 YYNGEE come from the germline V gene. The CDR3 loop spans 16 amino acids. V was cut by 0 bases and J by 5 bases, with 15 bases left in between.

This clone occurred a few times. The chain combines TRBV7-8 with TRBJ1-2, with TRBD1 as a possible D gene (5 bases). The V gene lost 2 bases and the J gene lost 4 bases, with 8 bases spanning the gap. CDR1 is SGHVS and CDR2 is FQNEAQ in the germline V gene. This CDR3 has 13 residues. This CDR3 is CASSLSGGYGYTF. The CDR3 DNA reads TGTGCCAGCAGCTTAAGTGGGGGCTATGGCTACACCTTC.

This rearrangement joins TRBV9 to TRBJ1-6; possible D gene TRBD1, 5 bases. Germline V CDR1 and CDR2: SGDLS, YYNGEE. V lost 2 bases to trimming and J lost 5 bases, with 8 bases between them. The CDR3 runs to 14 residues. The CDR3 coding sequence is TGTGCCAGCAGCGTGGGACTCGATAATTCACCCCTCCACTTT. Translation gives CASSVGLDNSPLHF.

The sample holds one count of this clone. The chain couples TRBV11-2 to TRBJ2-3, with a weak D call TRBD2 (5 bases). This CDR3 is built from 15 residues. Trimming cost V 5 bases and J 2 bases, with 14 bases left between them. Per germline, CDR1 SGHAT and CDR2 FQNNGV. The DNA of the CDR3 is TGTGCCAGCAGCACTAGAACGGAGAACACAGATACGCAGTATTTT. This translates into CASSTRTENTDTQYF. The whole variable domain, remainder taken from reference TRBV11-2 and TRBJ2-3, is EAGVAQSPRYKIIEKRQSVAFWCNPISGHATLYWYQQILGQGPKLLIQFQNNGVVDDSQLPKDRFSAERLKGVDSTLKIQPAKLEDSAVYLCASSTRTENTDTQYFGPGTRLTVL.